These 3 T cell receptor beta chains were sequenced from one sample in a study of memory CD4+ T cells and cytomegalovirus serostatus. The repertoire was sequenced with immunoSEQ multiplex PCR; TCRdb's copy has only in-frame clones and lacks some. The table lists about 56,000 clones, roughly 87% of them singletons. Single viable CD3+CD4+CD8-CD45RO+ cells were sorted as the memory CD4+ T cells. Sequences were obtained from memory CD4+ T cells from blood. These receptors were obtained from an adult in good health and CMV-seronegative.

This clone was recorded once. This chain uses TRBV11-2 with TRBJ2-4; 8 bases agree with TRBD2. The CDR3 contains 13 residues. Germline V gene data show CDR1 as SGHAT and CDR2 as FQNNGV. Trimming removed 10 bases from V and 8 bases from J; junction bases left unmatched: 10. Written as DNA, the CDR3 is TGTGCCACCGGGGGGGTTAATAGGGACATTCAGTACTTC. Its translation is CATGGVNRDIQYF.

The rearrangement joins TRBV7-3 to TRBJ2-3, with D maybe TRBD1 (5 bases). Trimming shortened V by 8 bases and J by 1 base, and 10 bases separated the two germline ends. In germline, CDR1 is SGHTA, CDR2 FQGTGA. This CDR3 has 13 amino acids. CDR3 sequence (DNA): TGTGCCAGCGGCAGGGCTGGCACAGATACGCAGTATTTT. As protein: CASGRAGTDTQYF.

The V and J genes are TRBV6-6 and TRBJ1-1, with D uncertain. CDR1 and CDR2 from the germline V gene are MNHNY and SVGAGI (reference sequence). CDR3 length: 10 amino acids. Trimming shortened V by 2 bases and J by 6 bases, and 1 base separated the two germline ends. The CDR3 loop reads CASSYPEAFF. Here the CDR3 DNA reads TGTGCCAGCAGTTACCCTGAAGCTTTCTTT.